The 30 T cell receptor beta chains reported below all come from one sample, sequenced in a study of T cell changes during pregnancy in multiple sclerosis. The repertoire was sequenced with immunoSEQ multiplex PCR; TCRdb's copy has only in-frame clones and lacks some. The sample includes 38,000 or so clones, around 93% of them seen just once. Source: CD4+ T cells from peripheral blood mononuclear cells, taken in the first trimester of pregnancy. Source of these receptors: a female donor with multiple sclerosis, enrolled in a pregnancy study.

V gene TRBV19 combines with J gene TRBJ2-6, with TRBD1 matching over 8 bases. This CDR3 comprises 17 residues. The ends lost 4 bases at V and 3 bases at J; junction bases unmatched: 8. Germline lookup yields CDR1 LNHDA and CDR2 SQIVND (reference sequence). The CDR3 DNA reads TGTGCCAGTAGTAGGGGGCAGGGGGCGCTTGGGGCCAACGTCCTGACTTTC. Translated: CASSRGQGALGANVLTF.

The rearrangement uses TRBV7-2 and TRBJ1-6; tentatively, D is TRBD1 (6 bases). The CDR3 length is 16 residues. Trimming pared 7 bases from V and 4 bases from J, leaving 17 bases between. Per germline, CDR1 SGHTA and CDR2 FQGNSA. CDR3 loop: CASNREGGSYNSPLHF. The CDR3 DNA sequence: TGTGCCAGCAACAGGGAGGGGGGTTCTTATAATTCACCCCTCCACTTT.

The rearrangement links TRBV9 to TRBJ2-3; TRBD2 agrees at 12 bases. The germline V gene encodes CDR1 SGDLS and CDR2 YYNGEE. V gave up 5 bases and J gave up 7 bases; unmatched junction bases: 8. CDR3 size: 15 residues. The CDR3 is CASRSSGGAKYTQYF. The CDR3 nucleotides are TGTGCCAGCAGATCTAGCGGGGGGGCCAAGTATACGCAGTATTTT.

The V and J genes are TRBV4-1 and TRBJ2-3; TRBD2 is a possible D gene (5 bases). Trimming stripped 0 bases from V and 5 bases from J, with 9 bases between. CDR3 length: 14 amino acids. Germline values: CDR1 MGHRA, CDR2 YSYEKL. CDR3 coding DNA: TGCGCCAGCAGCCAAGATGGGGAGCTAGATACGCAGTATTTT. Residues: CASSQDGELDTQYF.

The V call is TRBV19, the J call TRBJ2-2, with 8 bases that match TRBD1. Germline values: CDR1 LNHDA, CDR2 SQIVND (reference sequence). The CDR3 is 15 amino acids. J lost 1 base, V lost 9 bases, and 7 bases had no gene match. As DNA, the CDR3 is TGTGCCAGCTCCGACAGGGGTATGAACACCGGGGAGCTGTTTTTT. It specifies CASSDRGMNTGELFF. Using reference TRBV19 and TRBJ2-2 for the parts outside the CDR3, the full variable domain is DGGITQSPKYLFRKEGQNVTLSCEQNLNHDAMYWYRQDPGQGLRLIYYSQIVNDFQKGDIAEGYSVSREKKESFPLTVTSAQKNPTAFYLCASSDRGMNTGELFFGEGSRLTVL.

For the CDR3, the DNA is TGTGCCAGCTCTTCCGAGTCGGGCAGGGGTTACACTGAAGCTTTCTTT. This encodes CASSSESGRGYTEAFF. The chain joins TRBV18 to TRBJ1-1; weak D call: TRBD1 (6 bases). The V and J ends lost 6 bases and 3 bases respectively, with 20 bases between them. Per germline, CDR1 KGHSH and CDR2 LQKENI. The CDR3 is made up of 16 amino acids.

V and J are TRBV5-1 and TRBJ2-1; TRBD2 matches at 9 bases. The germline V gene encodes CDR1 SGHRS and CDR2 YFSETQ. V gave up 0 bases and J gave up 4 bases; unmatched junction bases: 8. CDR3 length: 17 residues. The CDR3 sequence is CASSLVGAGGIYNEQFF. The CDR3 DNA follows: TGCGCCAGCAGCTTGGTCGGTGCGGGGGGGATATACAATGAGCAGTTCTTC.

The V gene is TRBV30, the J gene TRBJ2-3; a weak D match, TRBD1 (6 bases). The V end lost 3 bases, the J end lost 9 bases, and 13 bases lay between the germline ends. The CDR3 is 12 amino acids. Germline V gene sequence: CDR1 GTSNPN, CDR2 SVGIG (reference sequence). CDR3 nucleotide sequence: TGTGCCTGGAGAGGGGGTTTCAGGACGCAGTATTTT. It translates to CAWRGGFRTQYF.

J is TRBJ1-3 and V is TRBV4-2; D might be TRBD1 (5 bases). CDR3 length equals 17 residues. V lost 1 base and J 0 bases, leaving 13 bases between the germline ends. Per the germline V gene, CDR1 is LGHNA and CDR2 is YNFKEQ. As DNA, the CDR3 is TGTGCCAGCAGCCAAGTAGGTTTACAGGACTCTGGAAACACCATATATTTT. Translating gives CASSQVGLQDSGNTIYF.

This chain connects TRBV7-2 to TRBJ1-5; 7 bases align to TRBD1. V was pared by 4 bases and J by 3 bases, with 9 bases of the junction left unmatched. CDR1 SGHTA and CDR2 FQGNSA come from the germline V gene. This CDR3 has 16 residues. In DNA, the CDR3 is TGTGCCAGCAGCTCCAGGGAAGGGGGCCCCAATCAGCCCCAGCATTTT. It yields the protein CASSSREGGPNQPQHF.

J is TRBJ1-3 and V is TRBV5-1; weak D call: TRBD1 (5 bases). CDR3 length: 16 amino acids. V was shortened by 4 bases and J by 0 bases, with 14 bases between the two germline ends. CDR1 is SGHRS and CDR2 is YFSETQ in the germline V gene. The CDR3 DNA reads as TGCGCCAGCAGCCCGACCCCAGACAGCTCTGGAAACACCATATATTTT. It specifies CASSPTPDSSGNTIYF. Drawing the rest from reference TRBV5-1 and TRBJ1-3, the complete variable domain is KAGVTQTPRYLIKTRGQQVTLSCSPISGHRSVSWYQQTPGQGLQFLFEYFSETQRNKGNFPGRFSGRQFSNSRSEMNVSTLELGDSALYLCASSPTPDSSGNTIYFGEGSWLTVV.

CDR3 in amino acids: CASSSLTGGPSPLHF. DNA of the CDR3: TGTGCCAGCAGTTCACTGACAGGGGGCCCTTCCCCCCTCCACTTT. This chain links TRBV28 with TRBJ1-6; the match to TRBD1 covers 10 bases. Germline V lookup: CDR1 MDHEN, CDR2 SYDVKM. The V and J ends lost 4 bases and 13 bases, in that order; junction bases with no gene match: 10. The CDR3 is made up of 15 amino acids. The complete variable domain, with remaining parts taken from reference TRBV28 and TRBJ1-6, reads DVKVTQSSRYLVKRTGEKVFLECVQDMDHENMFWYRQDPGLGLRLIYFSYDVKMKEKGDIPEGYSVSREKKERFSLILESASTNQTSMYLCASSSLTGGPSPLHFGNGTRLTVT.

This rearrangement joins TRBV30 to TRBJ2-5; possible D gene TRBD2, 5 bases. Per germline, CDR1 GTSNPN and CDR2 SVGIG (reference sequence). Trimming pared 3 bases from V and 5 bases from J, leaving 10 bases between. This CDR3 comprises 12 residues. The CDR3 DNA sequence: TGTGCCTGGAGCACCGGGGAGGAGACCCAGTACTTC. Its protein is CAWSTGEETQYF. Drawing the rest from reference TRBV30 and TRBJ2-5, the complete variable domain is SQTIHQWPATLVQPVGSPLSLECTVEGTSNPNLYWYRQAAGRGLQLLFYSVGIGQISSEVPQNLSASRPQDRQFILSSKKLLLSDSGFYLCAWSTGEETQYFGPGTRLLVL.

The gene calls are TRBV5-1 and TRBJ1-2; D uncertain. The V and J ends lost 1 base and 7 bases respectively, with 14 bases between them. This CDR3 spans 14 amino acids. Germline CDR1 SGHRS, CDR2 YFSETQ. CDR3 in amino acids: CASSLPGSSPGYTF. The DNA for the CDR3 is TGCGCCAGCAGCTTGCCCGGATCTAGTCCTGGCTACACCTTC.

V usage is TRBV7-2 and J usage is TRBJ2-1; 8 bases align to TRBD2. The CDR3 length is 14 residues. V trimming: 6 bases; J trimming: 4 bases; junction bases outside the gene matches: 5. The germline CDR1 and CDR2 sequences are SGHTA and FQGNSA. CDR3 amino acids: CASRRTSSYNEQFF. CDR3 nucleotides: TGTGCCAGCAGAAGGACTAGCAGTTACAATGAGCAGTTCTTC.

The chain combines TRBV19 with TRBJ1-5, with D tentatively TRBD1 (5 bases). From germline, CDR1 is LNHDA and CDR2 SQIVND (reference sequence). The CDR3 contains 12 residues. V lost 6 bases and J lost 4, with 7 bases in between. In DNA form, the CDR3 reads TGTGCCAGTAGGGACAATAATCAGCCCCAGCATTTT. This codes for CASRDNNQPQHF. Full variable domain (rest looked up from reference TRBV19 and TRBJ1-5): DGGITQSPKYLFRKEGQNVTLSCEQNLNHDAMYWYRQDPGQGLRLIYYSQIVNDFQKGDIAEGYSVSREKKESFPLTVTSAQKNPTAFYLCASRDNNQPQHFGDGTRLSIL.

The chain couples TRBV30 to TRBJ2-1, with 7 bases lining up with TRBD2. The V segment lost 4 bases and the J segment 0 bases; nucleotides outside the gene matches: 9. Per germline, CDR1 GTSNPN and CDR2 SVGIG (reference sequence). This CDR3 is 16 amino acids long. The CDR3 loop reads CAWNVGRLSSYNEQFF. The CDR3 bases are TGTGCCTGGAACGTCGGGAGGCTCAGCTCCTACAATGAGCAGTTCTTC.

In DNA form, the CDR3 reads TGTGCCAGTAGTATTTGGCAGGGGGGACGAGAGACCCAGTACTTC. Amino acids: CASSIWQGGRETQYF. The chain couples TRBV19 to TRBJ2-5; TRBD1 is a possible D gene (7 bases). Germline V gene data show CDR1 as LNHDA and CDR2 as SQIVND (reference sequence). The CDR3 loop spans 15 amino acids. V lost 3 bases, J lost 4 bases, and 15 bases lay in between.

The chain combines TRBV2 with TRBJ1-1; D perhaps matches TRBD1 (5 bases). The V gene's germline CDR1 is SNHLY and CDR2 FYNNEI. CDR3 size: 15 residues. The germline V and J ends were trimmed by 2 bases and 1 base, with 11 bases remaining between them. In DNA form, the CDR3 reads TGTGCCAGCAGTGAAAACAGGCAGTCGAACACTGAAGCTTTCTTT. Translated: CASSENRQSNTEAFF.

The chain links TRBV7-9 to TRBJ2-4; 7 bases fit TRBD2. The CDR3 spans 17 residues. Germline V gene sequence: CDR1 SEHNR, CDR2 FQNEAQ (reference sequence). The V gene end was trimmed by 2 bases and the J gene end by 0 bases; junction bases not matched to a gene: 7. The CDR3, as DNA: TGTGCCAGCAGCTTAAGTCTGGGGAGGGGAGCCAAAAACATTCAGTACTTC. Protein sequence: CASSLSLGRGAKNIQYF.

The chain employs TRBV30 and TRBJ1-5; 7 nucleotides agree with TRBD1. V trimming: 1 base; J trimming: 7 bases; junction bases outside the gene matches: 4. CDR3 length equals 13 residues. In germline, CDR1 is GTSNPN, CDR2 SVGIG (reference sequence). The CDR3 region is CAWSGAGGQPQHF. The DNA of the CDR3 is TGTGCCTGGAGTGGGGCAGGGGGACAGCCCCAGCATTTT.

This clone was found a few times. The genes are TRBV11-2 and TRBJ1-1; maybe TRBD1 (5 bases). Germline lookup yields CDR1 SGHAT and CDR2 FQNNGV. This CDR3 comprises 16 residues. The V and J ends lost 5 bases and 1 base respectively, with 17 bases between them. The CDR3 DNA reads TGTGCCAGCAGCCCCCTAGGAAGGACACAGAACACTGAAGCTTTCTTT. Protein: CASSPLGRTQNTEAFF.

The V gene is TRBV4-1, the J gene TRBJ1-2, with 8 bases matching TRBD1. V trimming: 2 bases; J trimming: 2 bases; junction bases outside the gene matches: 7. The CDR3 totals 16 residues. Germline CDR1 is MGHRA and CDR2 is YSYEKL. In nucleotides, the CDR3 is TGCGCCAGCAGCCAATCCTCAGGGGGCGCAAACTATGGCTACACCTTC. Its protein is CASSQSSGGANYGYTF.

This clone was seen once. This chain joins TRBV28 and TRBJ2-5, with D hard to call. This CDR3 has 16 residues. Trimming took off 4 bases at V and 2 bases at J, with 17 bases between the two ends. CDR1 and CDR2 (germline): MDHEN, SYDVKM. The DNA of the CDR3 is TGTGCCAGCAGTTCTAAATGGCGACAACCACAAGAGACCCAGTACTTC. This gives the protein CASSSKWRQPQETQYF.

On this clone: Its ends do not fully match the called genes, so a read error is possible. V is TRBV5-4 and J is TRBJ1-4, with unresolved D. From germline, CDR1 is SGHNT and CDR2 YYREEE (reference sequence). The CDR3 consists of 13 residues. CDR3: CASSLAGGEKLFF. The CDR3 coding sequence is TGTGCCAGCAGTTTGGCGGGAGGGGAAAAACTGTTTTTT.

The chain carries TRBV28 and TRBJ1-1; maybe TRBD1 (5 bases). Trimming pared 2 bases from V and 6 bases from J, leaving 13 bases between. The CDR3 has 14 residues. Germline V gene data show CDR1 as MDHEN and CDR2 as SYDVKM. For the CDR3, the DNA is TGTGCCAGCAGTTTACCTCAGGGTTGGGCTGAAGCTTTCTTT. Protein product: CASSLPQGWAEAFF.

This chain links TRBV4-2 with TRBJ2-7, with D possibly being TRBD2 (7 bases). Trimming cost V 4 bases and J 7 bases, with 17 bases left between them. The CDR3 totals 14 residues. Looked up from germline, CDR1 is LGHNA and CDR2 is YNFKEQ. The CDR3 sequence is CASSLGSGGGEQYF. The CDR3 DNA follows: TGTGCCAGCAGCCTCGGGTCGGGGGGCGGGGAGCAGTACTTC.

This chain uses TRBV20-1 with TRBJ2-7; D remains ambiguous. Trimming pared 5 bases from V and 3 bases from J, leaving 8 bases between. Germline lookup yields CDR1 DFQATT and CDR2 SNEGSKA (reference sequence). CDR3 length: 11 amino acids. The CDR3 reads CSAQTDYEQYF. CDR3 in DNA: TGCAGTGCTCAGACTGACTACGAGCAGTACTTC.

The chain links TRBV13 to TRBJ2-4, with 7 bases lining up with TRBD2. This CDR3 has 15 amino acids. V trimming: 4 bases; J trimming: 0 bases; junction bases outside the gene matches: 3. Germline CDR1 PRHDT, CDR2 FYEKMQ (reference sequence). The CDR3, as DNA: TGTGCCAGCAGCTACGGACTAGTAGCCAAAAACATTCAGTACTTC. It specifies CASSYGLVAKNIQYF.

V usage is TRBV4-2 and J usage is TRBJ1-1; no reliable D call. Trimming pared 1 base from V and 0 bases from J, leaving 9 bases between. The CDR3 extends over 15 amino acids. Germline V CDR1 and CDR2: LGHNA, YNFKEQ. The CDR3 DNA is TGTGCCAGCAGCCAAGGCGGGGAGGTGAACACTGAAGCTTTCTTT. It specifies CASSQGGEVNTEAFF.